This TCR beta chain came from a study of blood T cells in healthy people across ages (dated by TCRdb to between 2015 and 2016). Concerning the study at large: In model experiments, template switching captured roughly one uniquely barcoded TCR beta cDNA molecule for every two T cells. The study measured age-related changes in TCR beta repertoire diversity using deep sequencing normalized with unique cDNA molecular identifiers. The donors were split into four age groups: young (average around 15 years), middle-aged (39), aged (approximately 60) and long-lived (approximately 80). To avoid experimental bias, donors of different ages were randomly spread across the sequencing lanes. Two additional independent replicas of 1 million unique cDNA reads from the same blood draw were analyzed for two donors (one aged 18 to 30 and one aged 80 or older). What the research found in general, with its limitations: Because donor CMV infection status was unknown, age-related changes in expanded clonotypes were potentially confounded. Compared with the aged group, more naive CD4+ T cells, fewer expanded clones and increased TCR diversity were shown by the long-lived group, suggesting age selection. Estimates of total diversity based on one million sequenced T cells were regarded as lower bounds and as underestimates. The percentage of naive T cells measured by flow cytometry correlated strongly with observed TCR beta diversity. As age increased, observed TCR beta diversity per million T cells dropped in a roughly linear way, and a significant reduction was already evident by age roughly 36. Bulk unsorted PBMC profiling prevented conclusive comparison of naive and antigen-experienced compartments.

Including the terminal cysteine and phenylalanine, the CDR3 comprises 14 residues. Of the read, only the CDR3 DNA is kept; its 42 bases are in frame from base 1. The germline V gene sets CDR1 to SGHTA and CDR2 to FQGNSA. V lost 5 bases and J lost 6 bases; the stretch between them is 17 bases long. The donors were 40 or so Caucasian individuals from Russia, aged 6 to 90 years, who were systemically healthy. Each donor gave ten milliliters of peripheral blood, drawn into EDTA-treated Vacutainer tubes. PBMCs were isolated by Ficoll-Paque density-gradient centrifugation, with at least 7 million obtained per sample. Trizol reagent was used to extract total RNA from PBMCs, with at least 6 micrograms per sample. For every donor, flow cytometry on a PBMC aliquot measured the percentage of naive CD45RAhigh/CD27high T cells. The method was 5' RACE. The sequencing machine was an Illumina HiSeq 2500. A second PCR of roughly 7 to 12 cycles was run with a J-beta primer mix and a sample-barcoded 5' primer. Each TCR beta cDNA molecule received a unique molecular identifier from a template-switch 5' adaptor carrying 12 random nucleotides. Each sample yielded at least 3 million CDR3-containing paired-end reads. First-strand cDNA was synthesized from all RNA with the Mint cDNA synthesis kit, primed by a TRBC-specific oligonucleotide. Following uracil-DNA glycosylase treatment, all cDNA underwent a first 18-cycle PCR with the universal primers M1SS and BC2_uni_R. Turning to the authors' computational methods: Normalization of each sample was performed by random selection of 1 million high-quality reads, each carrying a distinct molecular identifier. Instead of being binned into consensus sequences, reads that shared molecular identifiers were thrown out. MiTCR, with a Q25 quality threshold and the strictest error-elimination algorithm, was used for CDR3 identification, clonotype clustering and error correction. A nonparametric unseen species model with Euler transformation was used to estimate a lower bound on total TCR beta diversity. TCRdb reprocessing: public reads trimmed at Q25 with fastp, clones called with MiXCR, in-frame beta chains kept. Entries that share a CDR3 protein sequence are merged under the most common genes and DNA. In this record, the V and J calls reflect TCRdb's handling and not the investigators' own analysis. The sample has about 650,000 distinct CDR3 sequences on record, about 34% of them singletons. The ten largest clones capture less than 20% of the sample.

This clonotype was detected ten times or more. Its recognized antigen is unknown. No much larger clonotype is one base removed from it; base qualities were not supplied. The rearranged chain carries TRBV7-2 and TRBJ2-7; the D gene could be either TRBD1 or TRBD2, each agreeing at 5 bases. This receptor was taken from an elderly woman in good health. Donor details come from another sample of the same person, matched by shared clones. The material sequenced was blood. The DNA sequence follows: TGTGCCAGCAGCCCTTCCCCGGGGACCTTCGAGCAGTACTTC. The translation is CASSPSPGTFEQYF.